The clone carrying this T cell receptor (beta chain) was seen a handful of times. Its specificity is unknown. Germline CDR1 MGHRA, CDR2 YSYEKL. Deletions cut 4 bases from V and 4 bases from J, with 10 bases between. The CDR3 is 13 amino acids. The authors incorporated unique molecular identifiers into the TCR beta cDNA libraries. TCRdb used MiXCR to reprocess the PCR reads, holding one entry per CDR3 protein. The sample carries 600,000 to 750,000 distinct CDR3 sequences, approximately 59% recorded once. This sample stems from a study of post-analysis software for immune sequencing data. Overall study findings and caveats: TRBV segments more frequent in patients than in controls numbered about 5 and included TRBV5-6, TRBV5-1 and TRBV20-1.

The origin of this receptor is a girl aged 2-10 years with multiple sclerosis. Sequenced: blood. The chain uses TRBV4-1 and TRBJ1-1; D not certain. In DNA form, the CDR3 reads TGCGCCAGCAGCCCCCGGGAGGTCACTGAAGCTTTCTTT. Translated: CASSPREVTEAFF.